The 9 T cell receptor beta chains below were found in one sample sequenced in a study of blood T cells in healthy people across ages. Next came a second PCR, run for roughly 6 to 11 cycles, which used a sample-barcoded 5' primer along with a J-beta primer mix. One entry per CDR3 protein results from TCRdb running MiXCR on the 5' RACE reads. The sample consists of about a million distinct CDR3 sequences, 45% to 50% of them appearing once. Input material: blood. Receptors were obtained from a young man in good health.

The V and J genes are TRBV7-2 and TRBJ1-1; D perhaps matches TRBD1 (6 bases). Trimming took off 2 bases at V and 1 base at J, with 17 bases between the two ends. CDR3 length: 17 amino acids. CDR1 is SGHTA and CDR2 is FQGNSA in the germline V gene. CDR3 bases: TGTGCCAGCAGCTTATTGGTCGGGGGGCGTGAGAACACTGAAGCTTTCTTT. Protein sequence: CASSLLVGGRENTEAFF.

The V and J genes are TRBV7-2 and TRBJ2-7, with 9 nucleotides matching TRBD2. This CDR3 has 17 residues. Trimming removed 2 bases from V and 3 bases from J; junction bases left unmatched: 11. The germline V gene encodes CDR1 SGHTA and CDR2 FQGNSA. CDR3 sequence: CASSLTGFGTSYYEQYF. The CDR3 DNA reads as TGTGCCAGCAGCTTAACCGGCTTTGGGACTAGCTACTACGAGCAGTACTTC.

The chain couples TRBV10-2 to TRBJ2-7; D may be TRBD1 (6 bases). Germline assignment: CDR1 WSHSY and CDR2 SAAADI. V lost 0 bases and J lost 1, with 13 bases in between. This CDR3 is 16 amino acids long. The CDR3 DNA follows: TGCGCCAGCAGTGAGTCGCAGGGGTTGGTATCCTACGAGCAGTACTTC. Amino acids: CASSESQGLVSYEQYF.

V usage is TRBV30 and J usage is TRBJ2-1; TRBD2 agrees at 7 bases. The CDR3 has 12 residues. Losses at the gene ends were 2 bases for V and 12 bases for J; bases not matched to a gene: 7. In germline, CDR1 is GTSNPN, CDR2 SVGIG (reference sequence). The CDR3 coding sequence is TGTGCCTGGAGTAGCGGGGCACTCCTGCAGTTCTTC. Translating gives CAWSSGALLQFF.

The chain couples TRBV6-6 to TRBJ1-2; no clear D gene. V lost 2 bases, J lost 8 bases, and 12 bases lay in between. The CDR3 loop spans 13 amino acids. Germline values: CDR1 MNHNY, CDR2 SVGAGI (reference sequence). DNA of the CDR3: TGTGCCAGCAGTTACGAGGGCCCTGGGGGCTACACCTTC. It yields the protein CASSYEGPGGYTF.

The chain is built from TRBV6-5 and TRBJ1-2; D unresolved. V was shortened by 6 bases and J by 7 bases, with 12 bases between the two germline ends. CDR3 size: 12 residues. Per the germline V gene, CDR1 is MNHEY and CDR2 is SVGAGI. The chain's CDR3 is CASRRDPIGYTF. CDR3 nucleotide sequence: TGTGCCAGCAGAAGAGACCCCATTGGCTACACCTTC.

Notes on this clonotype: At one end the junction does not follow the germline gene, possibly because of a read error. The rearrangement joins TRBV2 to TRBJ2-4; D tentatively fits TRBD1 or TRBD2 (6 bases each). Germline V gives CDR1 SNHLY, CDR2 FYNNEI. This CDR3 spans 14 amino acids. Here the CDR3 DNA reads TGTGCCAGTAGTGAGGAGGGGGTCAAAAACATTCAGTACTTC. Residues: CASSEEGVKNIQYF.

The CDR3 region is CASSLPLAGGQYNEQFF. The CDR3 DNA sequence: TGTGCCAGCAGCCTCCCGTTAGCGGGGGGACAATACAATGAGCAGTTCTTC. This chain links TRBV3-1 with TRBJ2-1; 10 positions match TRBD2. This CDR3 region has 17 residues. Germline loops: CDR1 LGHDT, CDR2 YNNKEL (reference sequence). Trimming at V came to 4 bases and at J to 4 bases, leaving 10 bases not matched to a gene.

A note on this clonotype: An end of the junction does not agree with germline; a read error may underlie this. The gene calls are TRBV10-3 and TRBJ2-5, with 7 nucleotides matching TRBD2. The J call is uncertain, as TRBJ2-7 better fits the DNA end. This CDR3 is built from 14 residues. CDR1 is ENHRY, CDR2 SYGVKD, per germline. CDR3 bases: TGTGCCAACAGTCCAGCCGGGGGAGGGTACGAGCAGTACTTC. Amino acid sequence: CANSPAGGGYEQYF.